The 7 T cell receptor beta chains below were found in one sample sequenced in a study of T cells in Graves' hyperthyroidism and ophthalmopathy. RNA transcripts were the template for amplifying TCR beta CDR3 regions. First-round RT-PCR of the TCR CDR3 relied on the HTBI primer set. Via MiXCR, TCRdb re-called the multiplex PCR reads, giving one row per CDR3 protein. Among some 300,000 distinct CDR3 sequences listed, about 19% were seen once. Sequencing was done on a sample of blood. The origin of the receptors is a man aged 50 or older with Graves' ophthalmopathy.

J is TRBJ1-4 and V is TRBV3-1; 7 bases align to TRBD1. The J segment lost 8 bases and the V segment lost 4 bases, leaving 7 bases of the junction unmatched. In germline, CDR1 is LGHDT, CDR2 YNNKEL (reference sequence). There are 14 residues in the CDR3. In nucleotides, the CDR3 is TGTGCCAGCAGCCCTCTGGCAGGGGGAGAAAAACTGTTTTTT. Its protein product is CASSPLAGGEKLFF.

This clonotype was picked up many times. This chain joins TRBV2 and TRBJ2-7; 14 positions agree with TRBD2. The CDR3 loop spans 13 amino acids. In germline, CDR1 is SNHLY, CDR2 FYNNEI. Losses at the gene ends were 11 bases for V and 0 bases for J; bases not matched to a gene: 0. The CDR3 spells CAGTSGSSYEQYF. The CDR3 DNA follows: TGTGCCGGGACTAGCGGGAGCTCCTACGAGCAGTACTTC.

The V gene is TRBV29-1, the J gene TRBJ1-1; D possibly corresponds to TRBD1 (6 bases). The CDR3 is made up of 12 amino acids. V lost 6 bases to trimming and J lost 8 bases, with 16 bases between them. The germline CDR1 and CDR2 sequences are SQVTM and ANQGSEA. CDR3 coding DNA: TGCAGCGTGACGACAGGAGACAGGGAAGCTTTCTTT. Amino acid sequence: CSVTTGDREAFF. The full variable domain, its missing parts supplied by reference TRBV29-1 and TRBJ1-1, is SAVISQKPSRDICQRGTSLTIQCQVDSQVTMMFWYRQQPGQSLTLIATANQGSEATYESGFVIDKFPISRPNLTFSTLTVSNMSPEDSSIYLCSVTTGDREAFFGQGTRLTVV.

V usage is TRBV20-1 and J usage is TRBJ2-2; D unresolved. The V gene's germline CDR1 is DFQATT and CDR2 SNEGSKA (reference sequence). The CDR3 totals 12 residues. V lost 4 bases to trimming and J lost 8 bases, with 11 bases between them. The CDR3 spells CSATPRVGELFF. In nucleotides, the CDR3 is TGCAGTGCTACCCCCCGGGTAGGGGAGCTGTTTTTT.

This clonotype was recorded at least ten times. This chain joins TRBV28 and TRBJ2-7; 8 bases are shared with TRBD2. The CDR3 is made up of 15 amino acids. Trimming cost V 4 bases and J 0 bases; bases outside gene matches: 5. Germline CDR1 and CDR2: MDHEN and SYDVKM. DNA of the CDR3: TGTGCCAGCAGTTCCCAGACTAGCGTCTCCTACGAGCAGTACTTC. Translating it yields CASSSQTSVSYEQYF.

This clonotype was recorded a few times. This chain connects TRBV12-5 to TRBJ1-3; no clear D gene. V was trimmed by 0 bases and J by 0 bases, leaving 12 bases between them. The CDR3 runs to 17 residues. Looked up from germline, CDR1 is LGHNT and CDR2 is FRNRAP. The CDR3 nucleotides read TGTGCTAGTGGTTTGGTTACAGCCTTCAACTCTGGAAACACCATATATTTT. Residues: CASGLVTAFNSGNTIYF.

This clonotype was observed a handful of times. The V call is TRBV28, the J call TRBJ2-5, with TRBD2 matching 9 bases. The V gene's germline CDR1 is MDHEN and CDR2 SYDVKM. V lost 2 bases to trimming and J lost 2 bases; unmatched junction nucleotides: 0. This CDR3 has 14 amino acids. Here the CDR3 reads CASSLAGGQETQYF. CDR3 sequence (DNA): TGTGCCAGCAGTTTAGCGGGAGGGCAAGAGACCCAGTACTTC.